This TCR beta chain originates from a study of metastatic and nonmetastatic thyroid tumors (dated by TCRdb to 2018 to 2021). Concerning the study at large: The researchers compared repertoires between peripheral blood samples and tumor or nodule tissue samples from patients with malignant or benign thyroid disease. Overall study outcomes, separate from this receptor: TCR beta diversity was reported as significantly higher in malignant tumors than in benign nodules, in both blood and tumor samples.

No patient had received any treatment before thyroid surgery. The study retrospectively analysed patient clinical samples collected from about 2012 to 2018 using T-cell receptor beta sequencing. As regards this clone: Its target antigen remains unknown. Base qualities are not recorded, but no much larger clone differs from it by a single base.

Library prep was done by PCR. Sequencer: Illumina HiSeq 4000. High-throughput sequencing was used to profile the TCR beta-chain CDR3 region of every patient. For the original study's pipeline: The researchers built a classifier to tell apart papillary thyroid cancer patients with distant metastasis, based on CDR3 differences among clinicopathological groups. Repertoire diversity was assessed with the Shannon index, and tumor-blood repertoire similarity with the Morisita-Horn index. TCRdb redid the processing of the public reads, applying fastp at Q25 and MiXCR, and retained in-frame beta chains. None of the V and J calls come from the authors' own analysis; TCRdb made them. The sample data list about 22,000 clones, and 30% to 40% of these were observed just once. The ten largest clonotypes hold approximately 22% of the sample. V is cut back by 3 bases and J by 1 base, with 8 bases in the junction unmatched. Reading the germline V gene gives CDR1 KGHSH and CDR2 LQKENI. The CDR3 runs 16 residues from the cysteine to the phenylalanine. Only CDR3 DNA remains: 48 bases, in frame from the first base.

Sequences were obtained from blood. Rearrangement joined TRBV18 to TRBJ1-1, with 7 bases in between that match TRBD1. The clonotype comes from a male donor with papillary thyroid cancer or a benign thyroid nodule (not recorded which). Some clones in this sample may be carry-over from other donors' samples. Read as DNA, the sequence is TGTGCCAGCTCACCCCCGGGGGGACAGTGGAACACTGAAGCTTTCTTT. Its coded protein is CASSPPGGQWNTEAFF.